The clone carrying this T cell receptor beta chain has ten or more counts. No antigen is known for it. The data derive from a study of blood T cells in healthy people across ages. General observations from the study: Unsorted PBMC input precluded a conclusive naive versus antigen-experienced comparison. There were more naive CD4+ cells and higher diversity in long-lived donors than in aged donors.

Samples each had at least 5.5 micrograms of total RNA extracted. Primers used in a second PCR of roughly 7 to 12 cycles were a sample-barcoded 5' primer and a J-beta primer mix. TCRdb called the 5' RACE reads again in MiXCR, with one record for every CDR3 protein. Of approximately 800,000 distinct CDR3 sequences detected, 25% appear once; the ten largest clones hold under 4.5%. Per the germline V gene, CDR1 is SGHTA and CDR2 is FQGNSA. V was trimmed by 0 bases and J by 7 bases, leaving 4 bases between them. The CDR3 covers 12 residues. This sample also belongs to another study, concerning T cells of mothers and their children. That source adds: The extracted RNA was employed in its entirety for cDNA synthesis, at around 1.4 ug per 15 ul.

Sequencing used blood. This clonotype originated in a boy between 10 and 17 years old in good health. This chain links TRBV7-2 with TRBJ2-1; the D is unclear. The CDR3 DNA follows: TGTGCCAGCAGCTTAGCAGTGAATGAGCAGTTCTTC. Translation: CASSLAVNEQFF.